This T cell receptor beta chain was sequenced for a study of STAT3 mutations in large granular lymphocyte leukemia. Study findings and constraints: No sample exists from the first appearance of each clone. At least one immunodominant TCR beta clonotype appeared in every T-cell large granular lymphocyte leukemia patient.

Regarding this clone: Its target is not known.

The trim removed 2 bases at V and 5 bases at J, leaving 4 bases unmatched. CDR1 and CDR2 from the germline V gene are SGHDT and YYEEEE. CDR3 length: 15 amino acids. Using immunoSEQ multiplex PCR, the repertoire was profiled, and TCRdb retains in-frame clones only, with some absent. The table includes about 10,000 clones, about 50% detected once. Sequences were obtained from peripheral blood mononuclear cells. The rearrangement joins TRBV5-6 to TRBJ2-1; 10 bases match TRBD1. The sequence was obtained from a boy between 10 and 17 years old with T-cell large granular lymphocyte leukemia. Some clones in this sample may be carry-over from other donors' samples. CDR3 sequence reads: CASSLGTGVHNEQFF. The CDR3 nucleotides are TGTGCCAGCAGCTTAGGGACAGGGGTCCACAATGAGCAGTTCTTC.